This T cell receptor (beta chain) comes out of a study of regulatory T cells in long-lasting Graves disease. General observations from the study: Small sample size may have lowered accuracy. TCR diversity was lower in persistent than newly diagnosed Graves' disease. Segments TRBV28, TRBJ1-2 and TRBJ2-5 showed preferential usage in persistent disease. Not thyroid tissue but only peripheral blood was studied.

Germline lookup yields CDR1 DFQATT and CDR2 SNEGSKA (reference sequence). The CDR3 totals 13 residues. Trimming left V 6 bases short and J 2 bases short, with 11 bases between. Time point defined: newly diagnosed GD, antithyroid drugs for less than 3 months. Extracted RNA from PBMCs served as the source of the TCR library. Building of the TCR beta libraries involved iRepertoire HTBI primers and Arm-PCR of CDR3 regions. TCRdb re-derived calls from the multiplex PCR reads in MiXCR, one entry per CDR3 protein. The table shows roughly 420,000 distinct CDR3 sequences, with about 16% occurring only once. This clonotype was counted at least ten times. The antigen is undetermined.

The sample consisted of peripheral blood mononuclear cells (PBMCs), taken at new diagnosis, from a patient treated with antithyroid drugs. The origin of this receptor is a female donor with Graves disease. The V gene is TRBV20-1, the J gene TRBJ1-5; D not resolved. CDR3 in amino acids: CSAVDGGNQPQHF. The CDR3 DNA reads as TGCAGTGCCGTAGATGGGGGCAATCAGCCCCAGCATTTT.